This TCR beta chain was found in a study of beta chain features in type 1 diabetes. The study, taken as a whole, reports: Patients with type 1 diabetes carried fewer insertions and had more deletions at their VDJ junctions.

This clone was seen more than once but under ten times. Its antigen is as yet unknown. As every portion of the isolated RNA was reverse transcribed, the sequencing read expressed TCRB transcripts. Profiling relied on immunoSEQ multiplex PCR, and the TCRdb table lists in-frame clones only, not all of them. Of 130,000 to 150,000 clones listed, around 51% were seen once; the top ten hold around 0.39%. Germline V gene lookup returns CDR1 KGHSH and CDR2 LQKENI. V was shortened by 2 bases and J by 3 bases, with 7 bases between the two germline ends. The CDR3 is 13 residues long. Material for sequencing was Tregs from blood. This chain links TRBV18 with TRBJ2-5, with D perhaps TRBD1 (5 bases). The TCR originated in a man younger than 35 in good health. The CDR3, as DNA: TGTGCCAGCTCACCAGGGGCAGAAGAGACCCAGTACTTC. It specifies CASSPGAEETQYF.